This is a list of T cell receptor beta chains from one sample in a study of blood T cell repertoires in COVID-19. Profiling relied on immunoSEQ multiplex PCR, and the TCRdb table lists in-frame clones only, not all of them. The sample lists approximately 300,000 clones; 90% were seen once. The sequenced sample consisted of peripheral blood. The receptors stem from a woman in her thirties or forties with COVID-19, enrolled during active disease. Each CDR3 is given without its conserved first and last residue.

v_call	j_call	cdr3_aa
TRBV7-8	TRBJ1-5	ASSPRKGPNQPQH
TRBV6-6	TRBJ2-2	ASSYVAGYTGELF
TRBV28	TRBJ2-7	ASRKGGPGYEQY
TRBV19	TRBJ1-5	ASRSGGDRWQPQH
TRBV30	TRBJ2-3	AWSAPGTASAQY
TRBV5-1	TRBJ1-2	ASSWTKTGGDYGYT
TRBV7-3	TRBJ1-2	ASSLVAGGLWGYT
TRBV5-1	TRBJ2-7	ASSSQGYEQY
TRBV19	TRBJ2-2	ASRTTGGTGELF
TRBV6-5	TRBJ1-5	ASSYRGAQPHQPQH
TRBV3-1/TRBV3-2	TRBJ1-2	ASRILDRANYGYT
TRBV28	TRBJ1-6	ASWAPPGSPLH
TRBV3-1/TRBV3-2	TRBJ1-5	ASSQDGRDSEPQH
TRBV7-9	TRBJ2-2	ASSFSPGLNTGELF
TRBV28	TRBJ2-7	ASSFIRGPTYEQY
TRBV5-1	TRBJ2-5	ASGRGGWQETQY
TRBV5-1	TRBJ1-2	ASSSQGDYYGYT
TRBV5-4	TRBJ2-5	ASSFSQETQY
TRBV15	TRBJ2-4	ATSQDIGAKNIQY
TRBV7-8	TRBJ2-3	ASSLRGDRGVGSTDTQY
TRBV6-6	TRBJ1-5	ASRGRQGYQPQH
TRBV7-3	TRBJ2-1	ASSLGAGPYNEQF
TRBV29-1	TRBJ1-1	SVGQLNTEAF
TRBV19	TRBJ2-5	ASSRATLGTQY
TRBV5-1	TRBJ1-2	ASSLGQAGGYT
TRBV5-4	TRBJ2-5	ASSFGGVETQY
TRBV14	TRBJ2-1	ASSQDFRGEQF
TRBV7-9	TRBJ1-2	ASSLARDTLNYGYT
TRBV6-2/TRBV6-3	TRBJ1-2	ASSYSTLGAGNRINYGYT
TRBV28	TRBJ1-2	ASSQGYNYGYT
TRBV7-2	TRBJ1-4	ASSPGTVVEKLF
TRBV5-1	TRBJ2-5	ASSLRLAGVGETQY
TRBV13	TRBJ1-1	ASSFFRHRLSMEEDTEAF
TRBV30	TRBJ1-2	AWSLRGGRPNYGYT
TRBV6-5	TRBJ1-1	ASSQDRGNTEAF
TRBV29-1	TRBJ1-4	SVVVPPTTGRNEKLF
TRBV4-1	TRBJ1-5	ASSQDNTGVGQPQH
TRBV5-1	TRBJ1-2	ASSLSPVPGIGYT
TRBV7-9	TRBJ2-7	ASSRLGVYEQY
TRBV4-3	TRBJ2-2	ASSETANTGELF
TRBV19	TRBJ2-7	ASSTLGTGISEQY
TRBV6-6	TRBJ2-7	ASNRQKDYEQY
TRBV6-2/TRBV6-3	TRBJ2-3	ASSYHPGLAGTDTQY
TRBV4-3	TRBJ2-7	ASSQVRTAAYEQY
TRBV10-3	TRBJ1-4	AISVRGEDEKLF
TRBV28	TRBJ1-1	ASSLLRYTEAF
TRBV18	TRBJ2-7	ASSPGPATSYEQY
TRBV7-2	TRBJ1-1	ASSLMWPNTEAF